This T cell receptor beta chain was sequenced during a study of blood T cell repertoires in COVID-19. Study-wide background: COVID-19 samples, acute and convalescent, were from the United States, Italy and Spain. PBMCs, B-cell-depleted T cells, or T cells provided the cDNA or gDNA that made up the material.

CDR3 length: 13 residues. Trimming took 3 bases from V and 8 from J, leaving 16 bases between them. Germline-derived CDR1 and CDR2 are DFQATT and SNEGSKA (reference sequence). In the source study's methods: For nucleated cells, counts were estimated from reference gene primer amplification. TCRdb keeps only in-frame clones here, not all; method: immunoSEQ multiplex PCR. For V, J and clone size, that table is used; D and trimming come from the DNA. The repertoire includes roughly 20,000 clones, 85% of them detected once, and less than 35% sits in the top ten. The sequence was obtained from a human donor with active COVID-19. The donor label of this sample is uncertain. The chain couples TRBV20-1 to TRBJ1-2; possible D gene TRBD1, 5 bases. Sample: peripheral blood. This CDR3 reads CSASQSQGFGYTF. The DNA for the CDR3 is TGCAGTGCTAGTCAGAGCCAGGGCTTCGGCTACACCTTC.